The 32 T cell receptor beta chains presented below share a single source sample, sequenced in a study of post-analysis software for immune sequencing data (dated by TCRdb to the mid-2010s). Overall results and qualifications from the work: A few TRBV segments, including TRBV5-6, TRBV5-1 and TRBV20-1, were significantly more frequent in patients than controls.

Antigens for these TCRs are unknown. Library preparation was by PCR. Instrument on record: Illumina HiSeq 2500. Unique molecular identifiers were incorporated into TCR beta cDNA libraries to reduce PCR and sequencing biases. TCRdb's own reprocessing of the public reads used fastp at Q25 and MiXCR and kept productive beta chains. Each entry is one CDR3 protein sequence, shown with its most common DNA and genes. This sample is represented by 820,000 or so distinct CDR3 sequences; approximately 50% of them were singletons. Jointly, the top ten make up approximately 4.3% of the sample. Sequencing was performed on blood. Receptor source: a girl aged 5-17 years with multiple sclerosis.

This rearrangement joins TRBV5-1 to TRBJ2-1; D is undetermined. Germline assignment: CDR1 SGHRS and CDR2 YFSETQ. Trimming stripped 1 base from V and 3 bases from J, with 17 bases between. The CDR3 runs to 17 residues. CDR3 in DNA: TGCGCCAGCAGCTTGTATTTGGCTTCGGACCTCTACAATGAGCAGTTCTTC. This sequence encodes CASSLYLASDLYNEQFF.

This clonotype qualifies as medium-sized (0.01 to 0.1%). J is TRBJ2-6 and V is TRBV7-9, with D perhaps TRBD1 (6 bases). V lost 2 bases, J lost 0 bases, and 17 bases lay in between. Per the germline V gene, CDR1 is SEHNR and CDR2 is FQNEAQ (reference sequence). The CDR3 is made up of 19 amino acids. This chain's CDR3 is CASSLSPDRRYSGANVLTF. The CDR3 DNA reads as TGTGCCAGCAGCTTATCCCCGGACAGACGGTACTCTGGGGCCAACGTCCTGACTTTC. Filled out from reference TRBV7-9 and TRBJ2-6, the complete variable domain reads DTGVSQNPRHKITKRGQNVTFRCDPISEHNRLYWYRQTLGQGPEFLTYFQNEAQLEKSRLLSDRFSAERPKGSFSTLEIQRTEQGDSAMYLCASSLSPDRRYSGANVLTFGAGSRLTVL.

Only a few counts were recorded for this clonotype. The chain's CDR3 is CASSSLRGGDSYNEQFF. The CDR3 DNA is TGTGCCAGCAGTTCCCTAAGGGGAGGGGACTCCTACAATGAGCAGTTCTTC. The V gene is TRBV6-5, the J gene TRBJ2-1; 7 bases are shared with TRBD2. Germline lookup yields CDR1 MNHEY and CDR2 SVGAGI. This CDR3 is built from 17 residues. V was clipped by 4 bases and J by 0 bases; unmatched bases: 9.

The J gene is TRBJ2-3, the V gene TRBV7-3; 12 bases fit TRBD2. The CDR3 spans 21 residues. Germline CDR1 is SGHTA and CDR2 is FQGTGA. Trimming at V came to 2 bases and at J to 1 base, leaving 16 bases not matched to a gene. CDR3 nucleotide sequence: TGTGCCAGCAGCTTACTGCCGACTAGCGGGGGCTCACCAGCGCGCACAGATACGCAGTATTTT. This encodes CASSLLPTSGGSPARTDTQYF.

Here the CDR3 reads CASSLLAGTTYNEQFF. CDR3 nucleotide sequence: TGTGCCAGCAGCCTACTAGCGGGGACCACCTACAATGAGCAGTTCTTC. The chain uses TRBV4-2 and TRBJ2-1; TRBD2 matches at 10 bases. Germline V CDR1 and CDR2: LGHNA, YNFKEQ. The CDR3 has 16 amino acids. With 4 bases clipped from V and 2 bases from J, the junction kept 5 bases outside the gene matches.

This clonotype was detected once. This sequence joins TRBV3-1 and TRBJ2-1; no clear D gene. The V end was cut by 5 bases, the J end by 15 bases, with 14 bases between. The CDR3 has 11 residues. Germline values: CDR1 LGHDT, CDR2 YNNKEL (reference sequence). The CDR3 sequence: CASSSDAFRFF. The CDR3 DNA is TGTGCCAGCAGCTCCGACGCCTTTCGGTTCTTC.

This clonotype has more than one count but fewer than ten. V and J are TRBV12-3 or TRBV12-4 and TRBJ2-7, with a possible D match to TRBD1 (8 bases). Trimming shortened V by 4 bases and J by 3 bases, and 13 bases separated the two germline ends. CDR3 length: 14 amino acids. Written as DNA, the CDR3 is TGTGCCAGCAGTTGGAGCGGGACAGGCTACGAGCAGTACTTC. This codes for CASSWSGTGYEQYF.

V and J are TRBV7-6 and TRBJ2-7, with no clear D. This CDR3 has 17 amino acids. Germline V gives CDR1 SGHVS, CDR2 FNYEAQ. V was pared by 5 bases and J by 2 bases, with 22 bases between. CDR3 DNA: TGTGCCAGCAGCCACCTAGACGGGCAAGCAGCCACCTACGAGCAGTACTTC. This encodes CASSHLDGQAATYEQYF. Together with reference TRBV7-6 and TRBJ2-7, the CDR3 gives the full variable domain: GAGVSQSPRYKVTKRGQDVALRCDPISGHVSLYWYRQALGQGPEFLTYFNYEAQQDKSGLPNDRFSAERPEGSISTLTIQRTEQRDSAMYRCASSHLDGQAATYEQYFGPGTRLTVT.

This clonotype was recorded a few times. DNA of the CDR3: TGCAGTGCAAGACCCATCACAGATACGCAGTATTTT. Protein: CSARPITDTQYF. The chain joins TRBV20-1 to TRBJ2-3; D remains ambiguous. The CDR3 runs 12 residues. Germline CDR1 DFQATT, CDR2 SNEGSKA (reference sequence). V dropped 6 bases and J dropped 2 bases, with 9 bases sitting between them.

The V gene is TRBV5-1, the J gene TRBJ2-5; 7 bases match TRBD2. The tail of the sequence fits TRBJ2-7 better, so the J call may be wrong. CDR1 and CDR2 from the germline V gene are SGHRS and YFSETQ. The CDR3 runs 16 residues. The CDR3 is CASSLKGLPPSYEQYF. The CDR3 DNA is TGCGCCAGCAGCTTGAAGGGACTACCTCCGTCCTACGAGCAGTACTTC.

There are a few counts of this clonotype. The chain employs TRBV12-3 or TRBV12-4 and TRBJ1-1; D remains ambiguous. This CDR3 is built from 13 residues. The V and J ends lost 3 bases and 11 bases respectively, with 16 bases between them. CDR3 loop: CASSFSGGDDAFF. The CDR3 nucleotides are TGTGCCAGCAGTTTTTCGGGCGGCGACGACGCTTTCTTT.

This sequence joins TRBV2 and TRBJ2-1; 15 bases align to TRBD2. The CDR3 runs 18 residues. The V gene's germline CDR1 is SNHLY and CDR2 FYNNEI. The junction had 14 bases not matched to a gene; V was cut back by 8 bases and J by 6 bases. CDR3 nucleotide sequence: TGTGCCAGCGGCTGGACTAGCGGGAGGGCCTCGGTAGGCAATGAGCAGTTCTTC. It encodes CASGWTSGRASVGNEQFF.

The rearrangement joins TRBV5-1 to TRBJ2-5, with a weak D call TRBD2 (6 bases). The J call may be in error: the DNA end matches TRBJ2-7 better. CDR3 length equals 15 residues. In germline, CDR1 is SGHRS, CDR2 YFSETQ. The CDR3 spells CASSLERGAVYEQYF. For the CDR3, the DNA is TGCGCCAGCAGCCTGGAGCGCGGGGCGGTGTACGAGCAGTACTTC.

There are a few counts of this clonotype. J is TRBJ1-2 and V is TRBV5-1; D remains ambiguous. The V and J ends lost 3 bases and 4 bases respectively, with 10 bases between them. Per the germline V gene, CDR1 is SGHRS and CDR2 is YFSETQ. The CDR3 extends over 13 amino acids. CDR3 nucleotide sequence: TGCGCCAGCAGCTCTGGCGGCGCCTATGGCTACACCTTC. This sequence encodes CASSSGGAYGYTF.

The chain uses TRBV20-1 and TRBJ2-3; 10 bases line up with TRBD1. The CDR3 runs 16 residues. V lost 3 bases to trimming and J lost 3 bases; unmatched junction nucleotides: 9. Per germline, CDR1 DFQATT and CDR2 SNEGSKA (reference sequence). The CDR3 sequence: CSASPLGQGSTDTQYF. CDR3 DNA: TGCAGTGCTAGCCCATTGGGACAGGGGAGTACAGATACGCAGTATTTT.

There are many counts of this clonotype. CDR3 sequence: CASSSSRGSGANVLTF. CDR3 DNA sequence: TGTGCCAGCAGCTCCAGTCGGGGGTCTGGGGCCAACGTCCTGACTTTC. V is TRBV7-3 and J is TRBJ2-6; a possible D gene is TRBD2 (6 bases). CDR3 length: 16 residues. Germline V gene lookup returns CDR1 SGHTA and CDR2 FQGTGA. Trimming stripped 4 bases from V and 1 base from J, with 11 bases between.

The rearrangement uses TRBV6-6 and TRBJ2-3; D ambiguous. V was cut by 6 bases and J by 0 bases, with 7 bases left in between. The CDR3 is 13 residues long. Germline loops: CDR1 MNHNY, CDR2 SVGAGI (reference sequence). CDR3 DNA: TGTGCCAGCAGGATAACTAGCACAGATACGCAGTATTTT. The encoded protein is CASRITSTDTQYF.

V and J are TRBV29-1 and TRBJ1-4; D unresolved. The CDR3 has 13 residues. In germline, CDR1 is SQVTM, CDR2 ANQGSEA. The V end lost 6 bases, the J end lost 8 bases, and 16 bases lay between the germline ends. CDR3: CSVGGLSKEKLFF. The CDR3 DNA is TGCAGCGTGGGCGGCCTATCCAAGGAAAAACTGTTTTTT.

The chain has TRBV5-1 and TRBJ2-3, with a tentative D call TRBD2 (5 bases). The CDR3 is 14 amino acids. V lost 4 bases, J lost 0 bases, and 9 bases lay in between. Germline V lookup: CDR1 SGHRS, CDR2 YFSETQ. CDR3 nucleotide sequence: TGCGCCAGCAGCGCAGCGGTGAGCACAGATACGCAGTATTTT. It yields the protein CASSAAVSTDTQYF.

The chain recombines TRBV2 with TRBJ1-2; no definite D call. V gave up 4 bases and J gave up 3 bases, with 9 bases separating them. Germline V gives CDR1 SNHLY, CDR2 FYNNEI. The CDR3 contains 13 residues. CDR3 loop: CASSVNSYYGYTF. CDR3 nucleotides: TGTGCCAGCAGTGTAAACAGTTACTATGGCTACACCTTC. Full variable domain (rest looked up from reference TRBV2 and TRBJ1-2): EPEVTQTPSHQVTQMGQEVILRCVPISNHLYFYWYRQILGQKVEFLVSFYNNEISEKSEIFDDQFSVERPDGSNFTLKIRSTKLEDSAMYFCASSVNSYYGYTFGSGTRLTVV.

The chain carries TRBV5-6 and TRBJ2-1; D not certain. This CDR3 spans 17 amino acids. V shed 4 bases and J shed 3 bases, with 20 bases lying between them. CDR1 SGHDT and CDR2 YYEEEE come from the germline V gene. Written as DNA, the CDR3 is TGTGCCAGCAGCCCTCGGGCTGGTCCCTTCAACTACAATGAGCAGTTCTTC. Translated, it gives CASSPRAGPFNYNEQFF.

V gene TRBV7-2 combines with J gene TRBJ2-5, with 8 bases lining up with TRBD1. The J call is in doubt because the DNA end fits TRBJ2-7 better. The germline V gene encodes CDR1 SGHTA and CDR2 FQGNSA. CDR3 size: 14 residues. Here the CDR3 reads CASSFGQGYDEQYF. CDR3 bases: TGTGCCAGCAGCTTCGGACAGGGATACGACGAGCAGTACTTC.

This clonotype occurred a few times. The V call is TRBV7-2, the J call TRBJ2-1; TRBD1 aligns across 8 bases. The CDR3 has 15 amino acids. Germline values: CDR1 SGHTA, CDR2 FQGNSA. After removal of 6 bases from V and 7 bases from J, the junction contained 11 bases not matched to a gene. The CDR3 here is CASSQVLRQGNEQFF. Here the CDR3 DNA reads TGTGCCAGCAGTCAGGTCCTGCGACAGGGGAATGAGCAGTTCTTC. The complete variable domain, with remaining parts taken from reference TRBV7-2 and TRBJ2-1, reads GAGVSQSPSNKVTEKGKDVELRCDPISGHTALYWYRQSLGQGLEFLIYFQGNSAPDKSGLPSDRFSAERTGGSVSTLTIQRTQQEDSAVYLCASSQVLRQGNEQFFGPGTRLTVL.

The rearrangement joins TRBV3-1 to TRBJ1-5; D is unresolved. The CDR3 runs 13 residues. Looked up from germline, CDR1 is LGHDT and CDR2 is YNNKEL (reference sequence). The ends were cut back, 1 base at V and 6 bases at J, with 7 bases in the middle. The CDR3 region has the DNA TGTGCCAGCAGCCAAGGATCCGGTCAGCCCCAGCATTTT. It codes for CASSQGSGQPQHF.

The rearrangement links TRBV5-6 to TRBJ2-5; TRBD1 agrees at 7 bases. J lost 5 bases, V lost 0 bases, and 7 bases had no gene match. Germline values: CDR1 SGHDT, CDR2 YYEEEE. CDR3 length: 15 residues. The CDR3 DNA reads as TGTGCCAGCAGCTTGGCGGGACAGCCCGGGGAGACCCAGTACTTC. Its translation: CASSLAGQPGETQYF.

V is TRBV7-9 and J is TRBJ2-4, with 11 bases matching TRBD1. J gave up 7 bases and V 8 bases, and 7 bases lay outside the gene matches. This CDR3 has 14 amino acids. CDR1 and CDR2 (germline): SEHNR, FQNEAQ (reference sequence). The CDR3: CASRTGGGENIQYF. The CDR3 DNA reads as TGTGCCAGCCGGACAGGGGGCGGTGAGAACATTCAGTACTTC.

This chain uses TRBV29-1 with TRBJ2-1; D might be TRBD2 (6 bases). Germline values: CDR1 SQVTM, CDR2 ANQGSEA. This CDR3 is built from 13 residues. V was shortened by 4 bases and J by 7 bases, with 14 bases between the two germline ends. As DNA, the CDR3 is TGCAGCGTTGCCGGGACTGGGAGGAATGAGCAGTTCTTC. As protein: CSVAGTGRNEQFF.

The gene calls are TRBV10-3 and TRBJ2-6; possibly TRBD2 for D (5 bases). Germline CDR1 is ENHRY and CDR2 is SYGVKD. The V end lost 7 bases, the J end lost 0 bases, and 13 bases lay between the germline ends. The CDR3 has 16 residues. Here the CDR3 reads CAITSGRSSGANVLTF. CDR3 nucleotide sequence: TGTGCCATCACCAGCGGACGAAGCTCTGGGGCCAACGTCCTGACTTTC.

This clonotype came up a few times. The genes are TRBV2 and TRBJ1-2, with 7 bases aligning to TRBD1. Germline CDR1 SNHLY, CDR2 FYNNEI. The CDR3 runs to 13 residues. V lost 4 bases to trimming and J lost 5 bases; unmatched junction nucleotides: 4. The CDR3 region has the DNA TGTGCCAGCAGTGGACAGGGACTGTATGGCTACACCTTC. Protein product: CASSGQGLYGYTF.

The chain has TRBV18 and TRBJ1-1; no clear D gene. The V end was cut by 5 bases, the J end by 1 base, with 14 bases between. The CDR3 loop spans 15 amino acids. In germline, CDR1 is KGHSH, CDR2 LQKENI. CDR3 nucleotide sequence: TGTGCCAGCTCATTTGTGGACGGGAAGAACACTGAAGCTTTCTTT. This translates into CASSFVDGKNTEAFF.

This clonotype showed up just once. This chain joins TRBV27 and TRBJ2-5; maybe TRBD1 (6 bases). Trimming stripped 1 base from V and 0 bases from J, with 18 bases between. Germline-derived CDR1 and CDR2 are MNHEY and SMNVEV (reference sequence). The CDR3 extends over 18 amino acids. The CDR3 spells CASSLWARDTPYQETQYF. The CDR3 nucleotides are TGTGCCAGCAGTTTATGGGCCCGGGACACCCCGTACCAAGAGACCCAGTACTTC.

The sample holds a few counts of this clonotype. The genes are TRBV9 and TRBJ1-2; D call uncertain. This CDR3 contains 15 residues. From germline, CDR1 is SGDLS and CDR2 YYNGEE. V lost 3 bases to trimming and J lost 7 bases, with 19 bases between them. The CDR3 DNA follows: TGTGCCAGCAGCGGGGGAACGCTCGGGTTTGGTGGCTACACCTTC. It encodes CASSGGTLGFGGYTF.